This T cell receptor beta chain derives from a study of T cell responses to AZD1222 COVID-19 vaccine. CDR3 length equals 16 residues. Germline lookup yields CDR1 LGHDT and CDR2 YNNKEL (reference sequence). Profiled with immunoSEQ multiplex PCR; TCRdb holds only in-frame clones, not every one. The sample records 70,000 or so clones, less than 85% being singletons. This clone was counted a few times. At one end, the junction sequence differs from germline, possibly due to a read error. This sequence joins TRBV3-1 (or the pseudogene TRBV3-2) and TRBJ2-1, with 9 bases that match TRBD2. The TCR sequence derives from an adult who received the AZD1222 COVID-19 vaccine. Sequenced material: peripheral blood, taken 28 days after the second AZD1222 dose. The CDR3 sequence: CASSQVTRLADSRPVF. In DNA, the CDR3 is TGTGCCAGCAGCCAAGTAACCCGACTAGCGGATTCCCGGCCAGTCTTC.